One and the same sample provided the 13 T cell receptor beta chains below, sequenced in a study of shared clonotypes between healthy human individuals. Assay used: immunoSEQ multiplex PCR; TCRdb lists only in-frame clones, some missing. The sample yields approximately 2,000,000 clones, about 93% seen once. The naive CD8 subset, CD45RO-negative cells positively selected for CCR7, excluded terminally differentiated effector memory CD45RA+ cells. The sample consisted of naive CD8+ T cells from PBMCs. Every receptor here comes from a young man in good health. Some clones in this sample may be carry-over from other donors' samples.

The chain couples TRBV11-2 to TRBJ1-2, with 10 bases lining up with TRBD1. The CDR3 covers 17 residues. The junction had 13 bases not matched to a gene; V was cut back by 5 bases and J by 4 bases. Germline CDR1 and CDR2: SGHAT and FQNNGV. DNA of the CDR3: TGTGCCAGCAGCCGAAGTCCCGGGACAGGGGTCGGCTATGGCTACACCTTC. It translates to CASSRSPGTGVGYGYTF.

CDR3 sequence reads: CASSLETSGTYEQYF. The CDR3 nucleotides are TGTGCCAGCAGCTTGGAGACTAGCGGGACCTACGAGCAGTACTTC. This chain uses TRBV5-6 with TRBJ2-7, with TRBD2 identical over 11 bases. V was clipped by 0 bases and J by 2 bases; unmatched bases: 1. The V gene's germline CDR1 is SGHDT and CDR2 YYEEEE. The CDR3 consists of 15 residues. Combining the CDR3 with reference TRBV5-6 and TRBJ2-7 gives the whole variable domain DAGVTQSPTHLIKTRGQQVTLRCSPKSGHDTVSWYQQALGQGPQFIFQYYEEEERQRGNFPDRFSGHQFPNYSSELNVNALLLGDSALYLCASSLETSGTYEQYFGPGTRLTVT.

This clone appeared a few times. The chain links TRBV29-1 to TRBJ2-2, with 9 nucleotides matching TRBD1. V shed 6 bases and J 7 bases; nucleotides not matched to a gene: 12. This CDR3 has 15 amino acids. Germline CDR1 SQVTM, CDR2 ANQGSEA. CDR3 sequence reads: CSVTPGTGSNGELFF. Written as DNA, the CDR3 is TGCAGCGTGACCCCCGGGACAGGGTCCAACGGGGAGCTGTTTTTT.

The chain uses TRBV7-7 and TRBJ2-5; D possibly corresponds to TRBD1 (6 bases). CDR3 length: 15 amino acids. The V end was cut by 0 bases, the J end by 1 base, with 9 bases between. From germline, CDR1 is SSHAT and CDR2 FNYEAQ (reference sequence). The CDR3: CASSLAGTPQETQYF. The CDR3 DNA reads as TGTGCCAGCAGCTTAGCAGGGACACCCCAAGAGACCCAGTACTTC.

About this clone itself: The same CDR3 arises from other DNA sequences in this sample as well. The V gene is TRBV28, the J gene TRBJ2-1; TRBD2 might be the D (5 bases). V dropped 3 bases and J dropped 4 bases, with 13 bases sitting between them. The germline CDR1 and CDR2 sequences are MDHEN and SYDVKM. The CDR3 has 15 residues. The CDR3 DNA reads TGTGCCAGCAGTTTGATAGGACTGGCATACAATGAGCAGTTCTTC. It codes for CASSLIGLAYNEQFF.

The gene calls are TRBV27 and TRBJ2-3; 13 bases are a match to TRBD2. Germline loops: CDR1 MNHEY, CDR2 SMNVEV (reference sequence). The CDR3 runs 16 residues. Trimming removed 6 bases from V and 5 bases from J; junction bases left unmatched: 8. CDR3: CASSTGTSGTVDTQYF. The CDR3 DNA reads as TGTGCCAGCAGCACCGGGACTAGCGGGACGGTAGATACGCAGTATTTT.

As regards this clone: Other nucleotide sequences from this sample produce the same CDR3. The chain has TRBV28 and TRBJ1-5; D unresolved. The germline V gene has CDR1 MDHEN and CDR2 SYDVKM. Trimming removed 3 bases at V and 5 bases at J, with 8 bases between. The CDR3 is 13 amino acids. The CDR3 region has the DNA TGTGCCAGCAGTTTGTCTGGGGATCAGCCCCAGCATTTT. This sequence encodes CASSLSGDQPQHF.

The chain combines TRBV28 with TRBJ2-7; D possibly corresponds to TRBD1 (5 bases). This CDR3 spans 12 amino acids. Trimming cost V 7 bases and J 3 bases, with 10 bases left between them. The V gene's germline CDR1 is MDHEN and CDR2 SYDVKM. CDR3 loop: CASTADSYEQYF. The CDR3 DNA sequence: TGTGCCAGCACTGCCGACAGCTACGAGCAGTACTTC.

The chain carries TRBV28 and TRBJ2-3, with D possibly TRBD2 on 5 matching bases. The V and J ends lost 6 bases and 4 bases respectively, with 11 bases between them. CDR3 length equals 13 residues. The germline CDR1 and CDR2 sequences are MDHEN and SYDVKM. The chain's CDR3 is CASSLLVADTQYF. In nucleotides, the CDR3 is TGTGCCAGCAGCCTACTAGTCGCAGATACGCAGTATTTT.

In this sample, this clone turned up once. The chain couples TRBV7-9 to TRBJ2-2, with 7 bases that match TRBD1. CDR3 length: 15 amino acids. The V and J ends lost 4 bases and 3 bases, in that order; junction bases with no gene match: 5. Germline V gene lookup returns CDR1 SEHNR and CDR2 FQNEAQ (reference sequence). The CDR3 region is CASSSRTGYTGELFF. Written as DNA, the CDR3 is TGTGCCAGCAGCTCTCGGACAGGTTACACCGGGGAGCTGTTTTTT.

V gene TRBV19 combines with J gene TRBJ2-1; either TRBD1 or TRBD2 may supply D (5 bases each). The CDR3 runs to 14 residues. From germline, CDR1 is LNHDA and CDR2 SQIVND (reference sequence). Trimming removed 7 bases from V and 8 bases from J, with 18 bases in between. The CDR3: CASTPGTLKDEQFF. CDR3 DNA sequence: TGTGCCAGTACCCCTGGGACCTTGAAAGATGAGCAGTTCTTC.

The rearrangement links TRBV5-1 to TRBJ2-3, with 9 nucleotides matching TRBD2. Trimming took 0 bases from V and 2 from J; bases not matched to a gene: 4. The CDR3 has 16 amino acids. Germline-derived CDR1 and CDR2 are SGHRS and YFSETQ. The CDR3 bases are TGCGCCAGCAGCTTGGACGGCGGGAGGGACACAGATACGCAGTATTTT. Encoded protein: CASSLDGGRDTDTQYF. Full variable domain (outside the CDR3, taken from reference TRBV5-1 and TRBJ2-3): KAGVTQTPRYLIKTRGQQVTLSCSPISGHRSVSWYQQTPGQGLQFLFEYFSETQRNKGNFPGRFSGRQFSNSRSEMNVSTLELGDSALYLCASSLDGGRDTDTQYFGPGTRLTVL.

This clone was found once. The chain combines TRBV27 with TRBJ2-1; either TRBD1 or TRBD2 may fit D (5 bases each). The ends were cut back, 5 bases at V and 7 bases at J, with 12 bases in the middle. The CDR3 spans 13 residues. Germline V gene lookup returns CDR1 MNHEY and CDR2 SMNVEV (reference sequence). The CDR3 DNA sequence: TGTGCCAGCAGTGTGCAGGGCGGGAATGAGCAGTTCTTC. Its protein is CASSVQGGNEQFF.